The clone carrying this T cell receptor (beta chain) was picked up a small number of times. These data originate in a study of blood T cells in healthy people across ages. The use of a sample-barcoded 5' primer and a J-beta primer mix characterized a second PCR of 7 to 11 cycles. TCRdb reanalysed the 5' RACE reads using MiXCR and keeps one entry per CDR3 protein. The sample has about 680,000 distinct CDR3 sequences; around half are singletons. V was clipped by 1 base and J by 0 bases; unmatched bases: 6. CDR3 length equals 18 residues. Germline loops: CDR1 KGHSH, CDR2 LQKENI. The chain uses TRBV18 and TRBJ2-1; 10 nucleotides line up with TRBD2. Sample: blood. This sequence was found in a woman in her fifties or sixties in good health. CDR3 amino acids: CASSPREPSGSSYNEQFF. As DNA, the CDR3 is TGTGCCAGCTCACCACGGGAACCTAGCGGGAGCTCCTACAATGAGCAGTTCTTC.